These 19 T cell receptor beta chains were sequenced from one sample in a study of ipilimumab plus nivolumab after autologous stem cell transplantation. The table came from immunoSEQ multiplex PCR; TCRdb's copy has only in-frame clones and leaves some out. The sample has tens of thousands of clones, around nine tenths seen once. The material sequenced was PBMCs, taken in a trial of ipilimumab plus nivolumab as post-transplant consolidation. The receptors originated from a male donor with multiple myeloma.

The chain links TRBV9 to TRBJ2-5; 10 nucleotides match TRBD1. The CDR3 extends over 16 amino acids. Germline V CDR1 and CDR2: SGDLS, YYNGEE. Trimming cost V 3 bases and J 2 bases; bases outside gene matches: 7. The CDR3 nucleotides read TGTGCCAGCAGCGGTGGACAGGGGGGCAGGCAAGAGACCCAGTACTTC. Translated: CASSGGQGGRQETQYF.

Written as DNA, the CDR3 is TGTGCCAGCAGTGGGGGAAGGGGCGCGGGTGGCTACACCTTC. It codes for CASSGGRGAGGYTF. The rearrangement joins TRBV27 to TRBJ1-2; D perhaps matches TRBD1 (5 bases). Per the germline V gene, CDR1 is MNHEY and CDR2 is SMNVEV (reference sequence). The CDR3 consists of 14 residues. With 5 bases removed from V and 7 bases from J, the gap between germline ends came to 17 bases.

This rearrangement joins TRBV30 to TRBJ1-2, with D hard to call. Trimming removed 0 bases at V and 4 bases at J, with 9 bases between. The CDR3 is 13 amino acids. Per the germline V gene, CDR1 is GTSNPN and CDR2 is SVGIG (reference sequence). In DNA form, the CDR3 reads TGTGCCTGGAGTGTCTCGATCCGCTATGGCTACACCTTC. It translates to CAWSVSIRYGYTF.

The V gene is TRBV19, the J gene TRBJ1-2, with D possibly being TRBD1 (5 bases). The CDR3 is made up of 15 amino acids. Between the trimmed V and J ends, which lost 7 bases and 0 bases, there was a span of 15 bases. CDR1 is LNHDA, CDR2 SQIVND, per germline (reference sequence). CDR3 in DNA: TGTGCCAGTACCCAACCGGGGGGACCTAACTATGGCTACACCTTC. Its translation: CASTQPGGPNYGYTF.

The CDR3, as DNA: TGTGCCAGCAGCCTGATTAGCGGGTTTGGCTACACCTTC. Its protein is CASSLISGFGYTF. The V and J genes are TRBV7-3 and TRBJ1-2, with D unclear. The CDR3 has 13 amino acids. Germline V gene lookup returns CDR1 SGHTA and CDR2 FQGTGA. Trimming pared 5 bases from V and 7 bases from J, leaving 14 bases between. Using reference TRBV7-3 and TRBJ1-2 for the parts outside the CDR3, the full variable domain is GAGVSQTPSNKVTEKGKYVELRCDPISGHTALYWYRQSLGQGPEFLIYFQGTGAADDSGLPNDRFFAVRPEGSVSTLKIQRTERGDSAVYLCASSLISGFGYTFGSGTRLTVV.

V and J are TRBV6-6 and TRBJ1-1; D unclear. Germline-derived CDR1 and CDR2 are MNHNY and SVGAGI (reference sequence). The CDR3 contains 15 residues. The V gene lost 2 bases and the J gene lost 4 bases, with 14 bases spanning the gap. The CDR3 reads CASSYPLVGPTEAFF. The DNA for the CDR3 is TGTGCCAGCAGTTACCCTCTTGTGGGCCCCACTGAAGCTTTCTTT.

The J gene is TRBJ2-7, the V gene TRBV27, with 15 bases matching TRBD2. V lost 5 bases, J lost 0 bases, and 8 bases stayed unmatched. The germline gives CDR1 MNHEY, CDR2 SMNVEV (reference sequence). This CDR3 spans 18 amino acids. CDR3 loop: CASSPRTSGGVSSYEQYF. CDR3 nucleotides: TGTGCCAGCAGTCCCCGGACTAGCGGGGGGGTAAGCTCCTACGAGCAGTACTTC.

The V and J genes are TRBV18 and TRBJ2-1; TRBD1 or TRBD2 may be the D gene (8 bases each). The germline V gene encodes CDR1 KGHSH and CDR2 LQKENI. The CDR3 is made up of 19 amino acids. Deletions cut 2 bases from V and 4 bases from J, with 24 bases between. CDR3 in amino acids: CASSPAQGTGGRPYNEQFF. The CDR3, as DNA: TGTGCCAGCTCACCAGCCCAGGGGACAGGCGGGAGGCCTTACAATGAGCAGTTCTTC. The whole variable domain, filled in from reference TRBV18 and TRBJ2-1, reads NAGVMQNPRHLVRRRGQEARLRCSPMKGHSHVYWYRQLPEEGLKFMVYLQKENIIDESGMPKERFSAEFPKEGPSILRIQQVVRGDSAAYFCASSPAQGTGGRPYNEQFFGPGTRLTVL.

The chain links TRBV27 to TRBJ1-4; D may be TRBD1 (6 bases). The CDR3 runs 18 residues. V was clipped by 4 bases and J by 8 bases, with 26 bases between them. Germline values: CDR1 MNHEY, CDR2 SMNVEV (reference sequence). The CDR3 sequence: CASSSGKFRGRVREKLFF. CDR3 sequence (DNA): TGTGCCAGCAGTTCGGGGAAATTTCGGGGGCGAGTAAGGGAAAAACTGTTTTTT.

The chain has TRBV6-5 and TRBJ2-7, with TRBD2 as a possible D gene (7 bases). Germline CDR1 is MNHEY and CDR2 is SVGAGI. This CDR3 has 13 residues. The V end lost 5 bases, the J end lost 9 bases, and 17 bases lay between the germline ends. CDR3 DNA: TGTGCCAGCAGTCCCGGGGGGCCTCTGGGGCAGTACTTC. Amino acid sequence: CASSPGGPLGQYF.

The CDR3 DNA reads TGTGCCAGTAGTCGGGCAGCCCTTGGGGGCACCTACGAGCAGTACTTC. Residues: CASSRAALGGTYEQYF. The chain uses TRBV19 and TRBJ2-7; TRBD1 might be the D (6 bases). V was shortened by 5 bases and J by 2 bases, with 19 bases between the two germline ends. The CDR3 is made up of 16 amino acids. Germline loops: CDR1 LNHDA, CDR2 SQIVND (reference sequence).

This sequence joins TRBV6-4 and TRBJ1-2, with TRBD1 identical over 8 bases. From germline, CDR1 is MRHNA and CDR2 SNTAGT. The V segment lost 6 bases and the J segment 1 base; nucleotides outside the gene matches: 4. CDR3 size: 14 residues. The CDR3: CASSGTGDNYGYTF. The CDR3 bases are TGTGCCAGCAGCGGGACAGGTGATAACTATGGCTACACCTTC.

The V and J genes are TRBV15 and TRBJ2-7; D is undetermined. This CDR3 has 14 amino acids. Looked up from germline, CDR1 is LNHNV and CDR2 is YYDKDF (reference sequence). Trimming pared 3 bases from V and 1 base from J, leaving 10 bases between. CDR3 DNA: TGTGCCACCAGCAGGCAGGAGAGTTCCTACGAGCAGTACTTC. As protein: CATSRQESSYEQYF.

Only a few counts were recorded for this clone. The V and J genes are TRBV10-3 and TRBJ2-5, with D tentatively TRBD1 or TRBD2 (6 bases each). The DNA end lines up better with TRBJ2-7; the J call may be wrong. The germline gives CDR1 ENHRY, CDR2 SYGVKD. The length of the CDR3 is 16 residues. CDR3 in amino acids: CAISAGSRGGSYEQYF. The CDR3 DNA reads TGTGCCATCAGTGCGGGATCCAGGGGAGGATCCTACGAGCAGTACTTC.

As regards this clone: This CDR3 is also generated by other DNA sequences in the sample. The chain combines TRBV7-3 with TRBJ1-1, with D possibly TRBD1 on 6 matching bases. This CDR3 has 13 amino acids. CDR1 and CDR2 from the germline V gene are SGHTA and FQGTGA. V shed 4 bases and J shed 1 base, with 7 bases lying between them. Written as DNA, the CDR3 is TGTGCCAGCAGCTCACAGGGGAACACTGAAGCTTTCTTT. Amino acids: CASSSQGNTEAFF.

This rearrangement joins TRBV5-6 to TRBJ2-7; D is unclear. Germline V gives CDR1 SGHDT, CDR2 YYEEEE. This CDR3 is 12 amino acids long. Trimming removed 4 bases at V and 12 bases at J, with 17 bases between. CDR3 in DNA: TGTGCCAGCAGCCCGAACGCCGGACCGCTGTACTTC. It yields the protein CASSPNAGPLYF.

The chain joins TRBV5-1 to TRBJ1-1, with TRBD1 matching over 8 bases. Germline V gene data show CDR1 as SGHRS and CDR2 as YFSETQ. The junction had 3 bases not matched to a gene; V was cut back by 4 bases and J by 1 base. CDR3 length equals 14 residues. For the CDR3, the DNA is TGCGCCAGCAGCAGAGGACAGGGGAACACTGAAGCTTTCTTT. Residues: CASSRGQGNTEAFF. Complete variable domain (other parts from reference TRBV5-1 and TRBJ1-1): KAGVTQTPRYLIKTRGQQVTLSCSPISGHRSVSWYQQTPGQGLQFLFEYFSETQRNKGNFPGRFSGRQFSNSRSEMNVSTLELGDSALYLCASSRGQGNTEAFFGQGTRLTVV.

The chain joins TRBV11-2 to TRBJ1-4; 7 nucleotides line up with TRBD1. The V and J ends lost 5 bases and 6 bases, in that order; junction bases with no gene match: 3. Germline V gene lookup returns CDR1 SGHAT and CDR2 FQNNGV. This CDR3 is built from 13 residues. The CDR3 nucleotides read TGTGCCAGCAGCCGCGACAGGGATGAAAAACTGTTTTTT. Its protein product is CASSRDRDEKLFF.

The V and J genes are TRBV9 and TRBJ2-1; TRBD2 might be the D (5 bases). The CDR3 consists of 13 residues. Trimming shortened V by 0 bases and J by 7 bases, and 8 bases separated the two germline ends. CDR1 is SGDLS and CDR2 is YYNGEE in the germline V gene. In nucleotides, the CDR3 is TGTGCCAGCAGCGTAGACCTAGCAAATGAGCAGTTCTTC. Its translation: CASSVDLANEQFF.